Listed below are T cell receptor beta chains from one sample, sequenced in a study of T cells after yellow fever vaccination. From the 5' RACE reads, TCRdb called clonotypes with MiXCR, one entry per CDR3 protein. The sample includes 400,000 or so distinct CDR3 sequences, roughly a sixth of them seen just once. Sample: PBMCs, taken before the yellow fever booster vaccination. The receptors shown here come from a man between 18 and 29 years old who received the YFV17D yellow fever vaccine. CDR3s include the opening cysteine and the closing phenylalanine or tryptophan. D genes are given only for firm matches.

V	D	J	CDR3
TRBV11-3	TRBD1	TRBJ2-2	CASSLEGQGGTGELFF
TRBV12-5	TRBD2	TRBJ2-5	CASGLVISGAALETQYF
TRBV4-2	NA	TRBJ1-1	CASSHSPQGNTEAFF
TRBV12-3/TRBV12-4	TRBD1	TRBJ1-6	CASANGQGISPLHF
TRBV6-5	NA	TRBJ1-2	CASSGGTGRLYGYTF
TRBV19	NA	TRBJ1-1	CASSIGLSAPATEAFF
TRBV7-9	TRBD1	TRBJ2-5	CASSSGDRARLYF
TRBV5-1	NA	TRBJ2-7	CASSLDLLEQYF
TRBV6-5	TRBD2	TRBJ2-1	CASSLPSGDEQFF
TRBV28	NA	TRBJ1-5	CASMSSNQPQHF
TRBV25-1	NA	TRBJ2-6	CASSSTSGANVLTF
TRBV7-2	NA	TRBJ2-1	CASSLRFNEQFF
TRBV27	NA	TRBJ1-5	CASSLSSGRPSNQPQHF
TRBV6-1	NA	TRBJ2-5	CASPGGLETQYF
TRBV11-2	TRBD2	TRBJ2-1	CASSLGVETSGDNEQFF
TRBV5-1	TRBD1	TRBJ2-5	CASRQRQGMGETQYF
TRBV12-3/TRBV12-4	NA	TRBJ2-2	CASSTPGYANTGELFF
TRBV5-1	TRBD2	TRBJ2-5	CASSRWTRQETQYF
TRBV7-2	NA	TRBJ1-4	CASSQGLFEKLFF
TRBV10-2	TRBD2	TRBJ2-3	CASSGLAGGVDTQYF
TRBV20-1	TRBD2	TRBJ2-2	CSAPRGGYTGELFF
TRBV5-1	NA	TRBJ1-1	CASSSQGRTEAFF
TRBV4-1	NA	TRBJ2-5	CASSQVMGMGQETQYF
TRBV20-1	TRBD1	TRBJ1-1	CSARAGTVNTEAFF
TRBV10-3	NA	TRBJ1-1	CAISESGNTEAFF
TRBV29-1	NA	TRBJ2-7	CSVELDSMGLREQYF
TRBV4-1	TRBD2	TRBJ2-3	CASSQDLLAVGGTDTQYF
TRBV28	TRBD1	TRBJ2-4	CASTAAGTAIQYF
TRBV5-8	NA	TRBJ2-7	CASRVPGGGAEQYF
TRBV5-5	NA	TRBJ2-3	CASSWLQGGEDTQYF
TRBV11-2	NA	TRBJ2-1	CASSRINEQFF
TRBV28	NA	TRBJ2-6	CASTKGMIGANVLTF
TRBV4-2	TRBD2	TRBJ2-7	CASSSATGRASGGPREQYF
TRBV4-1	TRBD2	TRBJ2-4	CASSQPTSGGAKNIQYF
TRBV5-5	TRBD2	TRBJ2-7	CASTAGGGRYEQYF
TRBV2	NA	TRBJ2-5	CASSEEWYPVVYF
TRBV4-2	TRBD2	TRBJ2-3	CASSQRELAGTDTQYF
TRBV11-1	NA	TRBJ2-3	CASSFDAADTQYF
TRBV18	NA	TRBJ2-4	CASSPATGIKNIQYF
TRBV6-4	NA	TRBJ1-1	CASSEDPTGNTEAFF
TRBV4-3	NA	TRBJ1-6	CASSQFVGTTQIHNSPLHF
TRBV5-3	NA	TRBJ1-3	CAGGLNSGNTIYF
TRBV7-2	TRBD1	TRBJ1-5	CASSQDRGLEPQHF
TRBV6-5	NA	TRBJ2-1	CASSYQVSYNEQFF
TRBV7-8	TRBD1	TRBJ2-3	CATGQGVTDTQYF
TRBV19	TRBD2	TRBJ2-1	CASSKRGGRSYNEQFF